Below, 20 T cell receptor beta chains from the same sample are listed, as sequenced in a study of molecular identifiers for immune sequencing clone quantification. MiXCR, run by TCRdb on the PCR reads, gives a single entry per CDR3 protein. In the table there are a few hundred thousand distinct CDR3 sequences, roughly 24% of which are singletons. The sample consisted of naive CD8+ T cells from blood, with Jurkat cell RNA spiked in. Subset indicated: FACS-sorted CD8+CD4-CCR7+CD45RA+ naive T cells. The origin of the receptors is a human donor in good health. Some libraries in this study had Jurkat cell RNA spiked in.

This clonotype was seen more than once but under ten times. V usage is TRBV3-1 and J usage is TRBJ1-4; TRBD1 might be the D (5 bases). CDR3 size: 16 residues. The germline V gene has CDR1 LGHDT and CDR2 YNNKEL (reference sequence). Between the trimmed V and J ends, which lost 0 bases and 0 bases, there was a span of 8 bases. In DNA form, the CDR3 reads TGTGCCAGCAGCCAAGAAGGGGTATCAACTAATGAAAAACTGTTTTTT. It yields the protein CASSQEGVSTNEKLFF.

This clonotype was counted ten times or more. The J gene is TRBJ2-7, the V gene TRBV4-3; possible D gene TRBD1, 5 bases. The CDR3 runs to 14 residues. V dropped 0 bases and J dropped 2 bases, with 8 bases sitting between them. The germline V gene encodes CDR1 LGHNA and CDR2 YSLEER. CDR3 coding DNA: TGCGCCAGCAGCCAAGATCAGGGAACCTACGAGCAGTACTTC. As protein: CASSQDQGTYEQYF.

This clonotype was seen only once. It may be a read error: a sequence one base away is much more abundant. This chain joins TRBV12-3 or TRBV12-4 and TRBJ2-7; D is unresolved. The CDR3 totals 13 residues. Trimming stripped 6 bases from V and 5 bases from J, with 14 bases between. The CDR3 DNA sequence: TGTGCCAGCAGCCCCACAAGGGTCCACGAGCAGTACTTC. Protein: CASSPTRVHEQYF.

At least ten counts were recorded for this clonotype. V usage is TRBV29-1 and J usage is TRBJ1-1; 9 bases map to TRBD1. J was trimmed by 2 bases and V by 6 bases; bases with no gene match: 4. This CDR3 comprises 13 residues. CDR1 SQVTM and CDR2 ANQGSEA come from the germline V gene. CDR3 in amino acids: CSVPGQGNTEAFF. The DNA for the CDR3 is TGCAGCGTACCGGGACAGGGAAACACTGAAGCTTTCTTT. Combining the CDR3 with reference TRBV29-1 and TRBJ1-1 gives the whole variable domain SAVISQKPSRDICQRGTSLTIQCQVDSQVTMMFWYRQQPGQSLTLIATANQGSEATYESGFVIDKFPISRPNLTFSTLTVSNMSPEDSSIYLCSVPGQGNTEAFFGQGTRLTVV.

This clonotype was detected ten times or more. CDR3 in DNA: TGTGCCAGCAGCTTGAGGACTAGCGGGGGACCATACGAGCAGTACTTC. Translating it yields CASSLRTSGGPYEQYF. This chain joins TRBV7-9 and TRBJ2-7, with TRBD2 matching over 13 bases. V lost 3 bases and J lost 4; bases outside the gene matches: 6. Germline CDR1 and CDR2: SEHNR and FQNEAQ (reference sequence). This CDR3 spans 16 amino acids.

This clonotype turned up a few times. The V and J genes are TRBV6-6 and TRBJ1-5, with D unresolved. The V gene lost 10 bases and the J gene lost 4 bases, with 14 bases spanning the gap. The CDR3 is made up of 13 amino acids. CDR1 and CDR2 from the germline V gene are MNHNY and SVGAGI (reference sequence). The CDR3 coding sequence is TGTGCCATCAGCGGAACAAGGAATCAGCCCCAGCATTTT. Its protein is CAISGTRNQPQHF.

The V gene is TRBV27, the J gene TRBJ1-2, with D unresolved. Trimming shortened V by 5 bases and J by 2 bases, and 6 bases separated the two germline ends. CDR3 size: 12 residues. CDR1 and CDR2 from the germline V gene are MNHEY and SMNVEV (reference sequence). Here the CDR3 reads CASSGENYGYTF. The CDR3 nucleotides read TGTGCCAGCAGTGGAGAGAACTATGGCTACACCTTC.

The chain has TRBV24-1 and TRBJ2-3, with 10 nucleotides matching TRBD2. CDR1 KGHDR and CDR2 SFDVKD come from the germline V gene. J gave up 4 bases and V 9 bases, and 6 bases lay outside the gene matches. The CDR3 has 14 amino acids. CDR3 nucleotides: TGTGCCACCTTCAGCGGGGGGGCCCCAGATACGCAGTATTTT. Encoded protein: CATFSGGAPDTQYF.

This clonotype appeared a few times. J is TRBJ2-4 and V is TRBV4-1; the match to TRBD2 covers 14 bases. The CDR3 spans 19 residues. CDR1 and CDR2 (germline): MGHRA, YSYEKL. V lost 10 bases and J lost 1; bases outside the gene matches: 15. As DNA, the CDR3 is TGCGCCACCGTGACCGGGACTAGCGGGAGAAGGGAGGCCAAAAACATTCAGTACTTC. Translation: CATVTGTSGRREAKNIQYF.

In this sample, this clonotype turned up many times. This chain connects TRBV6-5 to TRBJ1-2, with 10 bases aligning to TRBD1. The CDR3 has 15 amino acids. J lost 8 bases, V lost 5 bases, and 11 bases had no gene match. Germline V gene sequence: CDR1 MNHEY, CDR2 SVGAGI. CDR3 region: CASSTRWGDRGGYTF. The CDR3 DNA sequence: TGTGCCAGCAGTACACGTTGGGGGGACAGGGGCGGCTACACCTTC.

This clonotype was seen many times. This chain links TRBV13 with TRBJ2-5; TRBD2 aligns across 8 bases. V lost 2 bases, J lost 7 bases, and 12 bases stayed unmatched. The CDR3 sequence is 16 residues long. Germline loops: CDR1 PRHDT, CDR2 FYEKMQ (reference sequence). The CDR3 loop is CASSLLLAGLEGTQYF. As DNA, the CDR3 is TGTGCCAGCAGCTTATTGCTAGCGGGCCTTGAGGGGACCCAGTACTTC.

The chain recombines TRBV28 with TRBJ2-7; D possibly matches TRBD1 or TRBD2 (5 bases each). The CDR3 totals 13 residues. Germline V lookup: CDR1 MDHEN, CDR2 SYDVKM. V shed 6 bases and J shed 0 bases, with 9 bases lying between them. The CDR3 loop reads CASSRGNSYEQYF. DNA for the CDR3: TGTGCCAGCAGCCGGGGCAACTCCTACGAGCAGTACTTC.

This rearrangement joins TRBV29-1 to TRBJ2-3, with TRBD1 as a possible D gene (5 bases). With 7 bases removed from V and 7 bases from J, the gap between germline ends came to 15 bases. CDR3 size: 12 residues. Germline CDR1 SQVTM, CDR2 ANQGSEA. In nucleotides, the CDR3 is TGCAGCGCAGACAGTGGTGCGAATACGCAGTATTTT. Translated: CSADSGANTQYF.

The rearrangement links TRBV27 to TRBJ2-3; 8 bases align to TRBD2. Germline lookup yields CDR1 MNHEY and CDR2 SMNVEV (reference sequence). This CDR3 has 15 residues. Trimming took 5 bases from V and 4 from J; bases not matched to a gene: 8. The CDR3 DNA follows: TGTGCCAGCAGTGGTTGGGCGGGAGGCTCAGATACGCAGTATTTT. Residues: CASSGWAGGSDTQYF.

This clonotype was observed once. Since a much larger clone is just one base distant, this may be a read error. The V and J genes are TRBV24-1 and TRBJ2-1; a weak D match, TRBD1 (5 bases). With 9 bases removed from V and 8 bases from J, the gap between germline ends came to 16 bases. CDR1 and CDR2 (germline): KGHDR, SFDVKD. CDR3 length equals 13 residues. CDR3 coding DNA: TGTGCCACCGGTTGGCAGGGCGGCGATGAGCAGTTCTTC. Translation gives CATGWQGGDEQFF.

The sample holds many counts of this clonotype. The chain couples TRBV28 to TRBJ2-3; D is possibly TRBD1 or TRBD2 (5 bases each). The CDR3 spans 15 residues. The V gene lost 5 bases and the J gene lost 2 bases, with 14 bases spanning the gap. Germline lookup yields CDR1 MDHEN and CDR2 SYDVKM. The CDR3 sequence is CASSAPGRNTDTQYF. The CDR3 nucleotides are TGTGCCAGCAGTGCTCCGGGACGAAACACAGATACGCAGTATTTT.

On this clonotype itself: Being one base from a much bigger clone, this may be a read error. The rearrangement links TRBV28 to TRBJ2-5, with 8 bases matching TRBD2. This CDR3 spans 13 amino acids. Germline V CDR1 and CDR2: MDHEN, SYDVKM. Trimming at V came to 1 base and at J to 7 bases, leaving 2 bases not matched to a gene. CDR3 sequence (DNA): TGTGCCAGCAGTTTATCCGGGGGGGGGACCCAGTACTTC. Translation: CASSLSGGGTQYF.

In its sample, this clonotype was seen many times. CDR3: CASSPRTGPSSYEQYF. The CDR3 bases are TGTGCCAGCAGCCCGAGGACAGGCCCGAGCTCCTACGAGCAGTACTTC. This sequence joins TRBV7-2 and TRBJ2-7; 7 nucleotides agree with TRBD1. The CDR3 is 16 amino acids. CDR1 SGHTA and CDR2 FQGNSA come from the germline V gene. With 5 bases clipped from V and 0 bases from J, the junction kept 10 bases outside the gene matches.

Concerning this clonotype: The conserved phenylalanine or tryptophan normally closing the CDR3 is absent here, so this likely arose from a read error. This chain connects TRBV7-2 to TRBJ2-3; a weak D match, TRBD2 (6 bases). CDR1 is SGHTA and CDR2 is FQGNSA in the germline V gene. The CDR3 is made up of 16 amino acids. The V end lost 0 bases, the J end lost 7 bases, and 17 bases lay between the germline ends. CDR3 sequence reads: CASSLARDLLGNTQYI. DNA for the CDR3: TGTGCCAGCAGCTTAGCGCGGGACTTACTCGGTAATACGCAGTATATT.

This clonotype was seen ten or more times. The chain joins TRBV9 to TRBJ2-7, with D possibly TRBD1 on 5 matching bases. The CDR3 is 14 amino acids. V lost 4 bases and J lost 0, with 11 bases in between. The germline CDR1 and CDR2 sequences are SGDLS and YYNGEE. CDR3 nucleotides: TGTGCCAGCAGCCCAAGACAGAGCTCCTACGAGCAGTACTTC. As protein: CASSPRQSSYEQYF.